Sequencing of this T cell receptor beta chain was carried out in a study of neurological immune-mediated disorders. V was clipped by 4 bases and J by 6 bases; unmatched bases: 17. Germline CDR1 is ENHRY and CDR2 is SYGVKD. The CDR3 spans 17 residues. This clonotype has ten or more counts. The antigen is undetermined. Study results and caveats: The greatest TCR clonal expansion appeared in HTLV-1-associated myelopathy and the smallest, falling below healthy controls, in multiple sclerosis.

Described time point: longitudinal time-point 2. TCRdb fed the 5' RACE reads into MiXCR, producing one record per CDR3 protein. The sample shows 70,000 to 95,000 distinct CDR3 sequences, around 13% of them seen only once. Source material: PBMCs. The TCR was taken from a female donor with HTLV-1-associated myelopathy (HAM/TSP). The chain is built from TRBV10-3 and TRBJ2-7; 8 bases agree with TRBD2. In DNA, the CDR3 is TGTGCCATCAGTGGGTCCGCACTAGCGGCCAATCTAATCGAGCAGTACTTC. Its translation: CAISGSALAANLIEQYF.